This TCR beta chain was identified in a study of blood T cell repertoires in COVID-19 (TCRdb year 2020). A note on the overall study: Samples covering the acute and convalescent phases of COVID-19 were provided by collaborators in the United States, Italy and Spain. The samples were drawn from the first 160 participants of the ongoing ImmuneRACE study and from more than 1,000 subjects provided by 6 global collaborators. Nearly every sample came with metadata listing a de-identified subject ID, COVID-19 status, age in years and sex. The material from the prospective study consisted of cDNA or gDNA derived from T cells, B-cell-depleted T cells, or PBMCs. HLA class I and class II types, where available, came from metadata supplied by the sample provider rather than from assay-based typing. A freely available public database, intended as a resource for researchers studying the immune response to SARS-CoV-2, is where the repertoires were released. Deeply sampled blood TCRbeta repertoires from subjects exposed to, actively infected with, or recovered from COVID-19 were included in the dataset. Broader findings and caveats from the paper: The amount of clinical and demographic metadata varied by source and participant and was provided uncurated.

According to the germline V gene, CDR1 reads SGHTA and CDR2 reads FQGNSA. V loses 8 bases of germline sequence and J loses 5 bases, and the interval between the two ends is 18 bases. The CDR3, cysteine through phenylalanine, is 15 amino acids long. The CDR3 DNA has 45 bases and is translated from base 1. TCRbeta CDR3 regions were amplified from genomic DNA by means of the immunoSEQ Assay, a bias-controlled multiplex PCR. Processing in the source paper ran as follows. The number of nucleated cells in each sample was estimated by amplification of reference gene primers within the assay. Sequence reads were collapsed and filtered to measure the absolute abundance of every unique TCRbeta CDR3 rearrangement. For each sample, productive Simpson clonality was calculated as the square root of Simpson's diversity index over productive rearrangements. What TCRdb holds here is the immuneACCESS table cut down to in-frame rearrangements. Part of the clones is not present; checked against another copy, under half of the missing clones reflect an unresolved V gene, and the others are unexplained. D and trimming were read from the DNA, whereas the V and J calls and clone size are those reported in that table. The sample table holds hundreds of thousands of clones, of which 87% were seen once. The ten biggest clones cover over 2% of the sample.

A second Seattle source provided samples from volunteer blood donors who had recovered from COVID-19. Whole blood was collected in K2EDTA tubes by collaborating institutions according to the institutions' own protocols. Collaborator samples were shipped for TCRbeta analysis as frozen whole blood, isolated PBMCs, or DNA extracted from either sample type. Of note for this clone: No cognate antigen has been identified for it. No much larger clonotype is one base removed from it; base qualities were not supplied.

This TCR came from a woman in her forties or fifties who had recovered from COVID-19. The sequenced sample consisted of peripheral blood. The chain joins TRBV7-2 to TRBJ2-2; the D gene is perhaps TRBD1, from 6 matching bases. The bases are TGTGCCAGCCGAGGGGGAAGGATTCGGACCGGGGAGCTGTTTTTT. The translation is CASRGGRIRTGELFF.